The 13 T cell receptor beta chains below come from one sample, sequenced in a study of early stage breast cancer tumors. Repertoires were generated with immunoSEQ multiplex PCR, while TCRdb's copy carries only in-frame clones and drops some. The sample yields about 14,000 clones, about 81% seen once. Sequencing input: normal breast tissue next to the tumor. Receptor source: a person aged 25-39 years with breast cancer.

The V gene is TRBV5-1, the J gene TRBJ2-6, with D hard to call. Germline V CDR1 and CDR2: SGHRS, YFSETQ. The CDR3 is 15 residues long. V lost 4 bases, J lost 2 bases, and 10 bases lay in between. The chain's CDR3 is CASSPLTTGANVLTF. In DNA form, the CDR3 reads TGCGCCAGCAGCCCCCTGACGACTGGGGCCAACGTCCTGACTTTC.

The J gene is TRBJ1-3, the V gene TRBV19; D gene ambiguous. Trimming cost V 7 bases and J 2 bases, with 12 bases left between them. The V gene's germline CDR1 is LNHDA and CDR2 SQIVND (reference sequence). There are 14 residues in the CDR3. The CDR3 DNA reads TGTGCCAGTATCCCTCGACATCCTGGAAACACCATATATTTT. This translates into CASIPRHPGNTIYF.

The CDR3: CSVGETAYQPQHF. CDR3 coding DNA: TGCAGCGTCGGTGAGACAGCCTATCAGCCCCAGCATTTT. The genes are TRBV29-1 and TRBJ1-5, with D possibly being TRBD1 (5 bases). The ends were cut back, 6 bases at V and 5 bases at J, with 14 bases in the middle. Germline values: CDR1 SQVTM, CDR2 ANQGSEA. The CDR3 length is 13 residues.

The rearrangement joins TRBV10-3 to TRBJ2-3, with D hard to call. CDR1 is ENHRY, CDR2 SYGVKD, per germline. The CDR3 consists of 16 residues. The V and J ends lost 0 bases and 1 base respectively, with 11 bases between them. The CDR3 region is CAISESGFQRTDTQYF. The CDR3 coding sequence is TGTGCCATCAGTGAGTCGGGTTTTCAACGCACAGATACGCAGTATTTT.

The chain has TRBV19 and TRBJ1-5, with a possible D match to TRBD1 (5 bases). CDR1 LNHDA and CDR2 SQIVND come from the germline V gene (reference sequence). V lost 7 bases to trimming and J lost 1 base, with 26 bases between them. CDR3 length: 19 residues. CDR3 amino acids: CASNLCSVSSNRSNQPQHF. The DNA for the CDR3 is TGTGCCAGTAACTTATGCTCAGTGTCCAGCAACAGGAGCAATCAGCCCCAGCATTTT.

This chain uses TRBV27 with TRBJ1-2; the D gene is possibly TRBD1 (6 bases). The CDR3 contains 14 residues. CDR1 and CDR2 (germline): MNHEY, SMNVEV (reference sequence). V lost 6 bases and J 8 bases, leaving 19 bases between the germline ends. Here the CDR3 reads CASSYRAGVGGYTF. In DNA form, the CDR3 reads TGTGCCAGCAGCTACAGGGCTGGGGTAGGGGGCTACACCTTC.

The chain recombines TRBV29-1 with TRBJ2-5; possibly TRBD1 for D (5 bases). CDR1 and CDR2 (germline): SQVTM, ANQGSEA. CDR3 length: 12 residues. V gave up 4 bases and J gave up 1 base, with 7 bases separating them. CDR3 DNA sequence: TGCAGCGTTGTAGGGGTCCAAGAGACCCAGTACTTC. Its protein is CSVVGVQETQYF. Based on the CDR3 plus reference TRBV29-1 and TRBJ2-5, the full variable domain is SAVISQKPSRDICQRGTSLTIQCQVDSQVTMMFWYRQQPGQSLTLIATANQGSEATYESGFVIDKFPISRPNLTFSTLTVSNMSPEDSSIYLCSVVGVQETQYFGPGTRLLVL.

The rearrangement joins TRBV6-1 to TRBJ2-2, with 9 bases aligning to TRBD2. This CDR3 is built from 15 residues. J was trimmed by 5 bases and V by 4 bases; bases with no gene match: 5. From germline, CDR1 is MNHNS and CDR2 SASEGT. CDR3 region: CASSGVREGTGELFF. The CDR3 nucleotides read TGTGCCAGCAGTGGGGTGCGGGAGGGTACCGGGGAGCTGTTTTTT.

The rearrangement joins TRBV7-2 to TRBJ1-2; 9 bases line up with TRBD1. Germline V CDR1 and CDR2: SGHTA, FQGNSA. The V and J ends lost 1 base and 5 bases, in that order; junction bases with no gene match: 8. The CDR3 contains 16 residues. The CDR3 nucleotides read TGTGCCAGCAGCTTAGGGGGGGGGACAGGGCGATATGGCTACACCTTC. It is translated as CASSLGGGTGRYGYTF.

CDR3 DNA: TGTGCCAGCAGTTACGTGGGGGGCGGCACAGATACGCAGTATTTT. Translated, it gives CASSYVGGGTDTQYF. The chain recombines TRBV6-5 with TRBJ2-3; D could derive from TRBD1 or TRBD2 (6 bases each). V shed 2 bases and J shed 1 base, with 10 bases lying between them. This CDR3 region has 15 residues. Germline V gene data show CDR1 as MNHEY and CDR2 as SVGAGI.

In DNA, the CDR3 is TGTGCCACCACAGAAAGCAATCAGCCCCAGCATTTT. It yields the protein CATTESNQPQHF. V and J are TRBV28 and TRBJ1-5; D is uncertain. Germline V lookup: CDR1 MDHEN, CDR2 SYDVKM. Trimming removed 10 bases at V and 1 base at J, with 8 bases between. This CDR3 spans 12 amino acids.

This chain joins TRBV5-1 and TRBJ2-3; D is unresolved. Germline V lookup: CDR1 SGHRS, CDR2 YFSETQ. V lost 0 bases to trimming and J lost 2 bases, with 13 bases between them. CDR3 length: 16 residues. This chain's CDR3 is CASSLVPYPATDTQYF. CDR3 in DNA: TGCGCCAGCAGCTTGGTTCCCTATCCGGCCACAGATACGCAGTATTTT.

V gene TRBV6-5 combines with J gene TRBJ1-3; tentative D call: TRBD1 (6 bases). Germline CDR1 is MNHEY and CDR2 is SVGAGI. CDR3 length: 16 residues. V was shortened by 0 bases and J by 0 bases, with 9 bases between the two germline ends. The CDR3 is CASSYSIQGSGNTIYF. CDR3 DNA sequence: TGTGCCAGCAGTTACTCGATACAGGGCTCTGGAAACACCATATATTTT.